The subject of this entry is one T cell receptor (beta chain). Its specificity is not known. Researchers report immunoSEQ v3.0 was run at survey level. The method was immunoSEQ multiplex PCR; TCRdb's version includes in-frame clones alone and lacks a portion of them. This sample has 20,000 to 25,000 clones; roughly 80% occur once, and the top ten carry around 5%. The data are from a study of long-term antiretroviral therapy in people with HIV. Study-level points and caveats: Every time point showed a repertoire led by clones expanded before ART. ART adherence, viral resistance and therapy changes were undocumented. With ART, diversity went up but was still lower than in transplant donor controls.

Every one of the participants with HIV received treatment in the United States. The CDR3 loop spans 11 amino acids. V dropped 6 bases and J dropped 1 base, with 1 base sitting between them. The germline CDR1 and CDR2 sequences are MNHNY and SVGAGI (reference sequence). Material: unsorted PBMCs, obtained 0.2 years after starting antiretroviral therapy. This chain joins TRBV6-6 and TRBJ1-3; no clear D. The receptor comes from a woman aged 25-40 years with HIV. CDR3 residues: CASRSGNTIYF. CDR3 DNA: TGTGCCAGCAGGTCTGGAAACACCATATATTTT.